This T cell receptor (beta chain) was captured in a study of blood T cells in healthy people across ages. Notes on the study in general: Naive CD4+ cells and diversity were both higher in long-lived donors than in aged donors.

Alongside a J-beta primer mix, a sample-barcoded 5' primer served in a second PCR lasting about 7 to 11 cycles. TCRdb reprocessed the 5' RACE reads via MiXCR and lists one record per CDR3 protein. The repertoire holds around 780,000 distinct CDR3 sequences, with roughly 50% as singletons. Remarks on this clonotype: Its antigen is undetermined.

The TCR originated in a man in his forties or fifties in good health. The sequencing input was blood.

The DNA of the CDR3 is TGTGCCAGCAGCCGTTCTCAGGGACCACAAGAGACCCAGTACTTC. It specifies CASSRSQGPQETQYF. The V call is TRBV7-3, the J call TRBJ2-5; D possibly matches TRBD1 or TRBD2 (5 bases each). The germline gives CDR1 SGHTA, CDR2 FQGTGA. V lost 5 bases and J 2 bases, leaving 15 bases between the germline ends. The CDR3 is 15 amino acids.